This T cell receptor (beta chain) was identified in a study of shared clonotypes between healthy human individuals. Only CD45RO-negative cells positively selected for CCR7 counted as naive CD8 cells, so terminally differentiated effector memory CD45RA+ cells were excluded. The germline CDR1 and CDR2 sequences are LGHNT and FRNRAP. The trim removed 6 bases at V and 9 bases at J, leaving 2 bases unmatched. The CDR3 totals 11 residues. Sequencing was performed with immunoSEQ multiplex PCR; in TCRdb, only in-frame clones are kept and a portion is missing. This table holds about 2 million clones, about 95% found once.

V is TRBV12-5 and J is TRBJ2-7; 10 bases agree with TRBD1. The TCR sequence derives from a man younger than 35 in good health. Source material: naive CD8+ T cells sorted from blood. DNA of the CDR3: TGTGCTAGTGGCAGGGACAGGGGGCAGTACTTC. It encodes CASGRDRGQYF.